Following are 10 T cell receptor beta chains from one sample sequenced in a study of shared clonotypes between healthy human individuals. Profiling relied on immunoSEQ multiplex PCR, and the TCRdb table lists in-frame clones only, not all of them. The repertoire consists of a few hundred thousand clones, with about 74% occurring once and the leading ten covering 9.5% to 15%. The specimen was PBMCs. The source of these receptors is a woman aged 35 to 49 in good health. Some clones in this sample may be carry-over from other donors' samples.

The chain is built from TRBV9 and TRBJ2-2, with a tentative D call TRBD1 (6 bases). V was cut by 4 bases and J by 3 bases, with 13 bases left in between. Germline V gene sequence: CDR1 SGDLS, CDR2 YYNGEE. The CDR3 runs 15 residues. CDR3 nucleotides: TGTGCCAGCAGCATTACAGGGCAGCACACCGGGGAGCTGTTTTTT. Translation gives CASSITGQHTGELFF.

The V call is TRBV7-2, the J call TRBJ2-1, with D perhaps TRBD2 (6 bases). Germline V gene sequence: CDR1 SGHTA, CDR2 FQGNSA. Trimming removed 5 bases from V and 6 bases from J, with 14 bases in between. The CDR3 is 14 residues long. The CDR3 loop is CASSDGSVGNEQFF. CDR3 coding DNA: TGTGCCAGCAGCGACGGGAGTGTGGGCAATGAGCAGTTCTTC.

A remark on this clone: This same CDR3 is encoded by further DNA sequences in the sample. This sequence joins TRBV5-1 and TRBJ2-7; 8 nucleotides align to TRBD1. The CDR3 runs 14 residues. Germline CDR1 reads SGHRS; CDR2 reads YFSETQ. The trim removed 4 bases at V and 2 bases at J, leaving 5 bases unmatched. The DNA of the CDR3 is TGCGCCAGCAGCAAGGGGACAGGAGCCTACGAGCAGTACTTC. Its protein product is CASSKGTGAYEQYF.

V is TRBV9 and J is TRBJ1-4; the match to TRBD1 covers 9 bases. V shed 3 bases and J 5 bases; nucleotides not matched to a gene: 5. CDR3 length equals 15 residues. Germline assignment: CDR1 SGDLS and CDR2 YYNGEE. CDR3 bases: TGTGCCAGCAGCGGGCACGGGACAGGGAATGAAAAACTGTTTTTT. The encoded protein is CASSGHGTGNEKLFF.

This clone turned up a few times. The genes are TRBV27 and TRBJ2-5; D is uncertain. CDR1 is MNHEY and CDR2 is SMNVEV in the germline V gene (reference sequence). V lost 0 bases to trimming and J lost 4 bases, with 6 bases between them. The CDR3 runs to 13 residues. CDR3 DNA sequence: TGTGCCAGCAGTTTATCGAACGGAGAGACCCAGTACTTC. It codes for CASSLSNGETQYF.

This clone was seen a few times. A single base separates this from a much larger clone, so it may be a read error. CDR3 nucleotides: TGCGCCAGCAAGTCTTTAGCGACATCCTCCCAAGAGACCCAGTACTTC. Protein: CASKSLATSSQETQYF. This rearrangement joins TRBV10-2 to TRBJ2-5, with a possible D match to TRBD2 (5 bases). Germline V gene data show CDR1 as WSHSY and CDR2 as SAAADI. Trimming cost V 7 bases and J 1 base, with 19 bases left between them. The length of the CDR3 is 16 residues.

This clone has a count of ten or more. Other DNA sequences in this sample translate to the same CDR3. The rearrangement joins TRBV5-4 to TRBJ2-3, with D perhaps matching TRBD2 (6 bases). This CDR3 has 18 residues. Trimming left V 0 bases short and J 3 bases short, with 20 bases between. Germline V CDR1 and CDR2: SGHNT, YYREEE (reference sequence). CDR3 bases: TGTGCCAGCAGCTTGGGGGGAAGGCGGGGCAGTGGGACAGATACGCAGTATTTT. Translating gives CASSLGGRRGSGTDTQYF.

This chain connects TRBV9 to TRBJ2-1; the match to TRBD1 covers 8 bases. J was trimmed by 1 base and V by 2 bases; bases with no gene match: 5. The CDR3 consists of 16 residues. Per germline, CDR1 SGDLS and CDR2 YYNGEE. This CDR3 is CASSVRQGRSYNEQFF. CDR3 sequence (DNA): TGTGCCAGCAGCGTTCGACAGGGGCGGTCCTACAATGAGCAGTTCTTC.

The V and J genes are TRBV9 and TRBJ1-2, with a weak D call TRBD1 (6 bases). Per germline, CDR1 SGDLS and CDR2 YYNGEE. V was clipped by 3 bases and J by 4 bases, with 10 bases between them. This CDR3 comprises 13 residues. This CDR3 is CASSGGQTYGYTF. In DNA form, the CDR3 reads TGTGCCAGCAGCGGTGGACAGACCTATGGCTACACCTTC. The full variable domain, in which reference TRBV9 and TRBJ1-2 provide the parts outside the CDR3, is DSGVTQTPKHLITATGQRVTLRCSPRSGDLSVYWYQQSLDQGLQFLIQYYNGEERAKGNILERFSAQQFPDLHSELNLSSLELGDSALYFCASSGGQTYGYTFGSGTRLTVV.

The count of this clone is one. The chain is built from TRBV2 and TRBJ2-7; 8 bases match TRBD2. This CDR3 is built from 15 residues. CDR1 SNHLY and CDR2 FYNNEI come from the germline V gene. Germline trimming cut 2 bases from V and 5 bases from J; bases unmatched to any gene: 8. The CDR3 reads CASSELVAGIDEQYF. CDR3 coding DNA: TGTGCCAGCAGTGAACTGGTAGCGGGAATCGACGAGCAGTACTTC. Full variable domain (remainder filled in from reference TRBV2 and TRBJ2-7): EPEVTQTPSHQVTQMGQEVILRCVPISNHLYFYWYRQILGQKVEFLVSFYNNEISEKSEIFDDQFSVERPDGSNFTLKIRSTKLEDSAMYFCASSELVAGIDEQYFGPGTRLTVT.